This T cell receptor (beta chain) is drawn from a study of human T cells and chemical hapten exposure. Study-wide results and limits: Clustering by CDR3 similarity yielded significantly more large clusters from expanded TCRs than controls. Counts of TCRs above 1 in 1000 frequency stayed unchanged with DPC sensitization.

With regard to this clonotype: Antigen: not known.

Regarding time point: patch test 3, about 24 weeks after DPC sensitization. This sample's treatment: therapeutic diphenylcyclopropenone sensitization with weekly scalp DPC. Germline-derived CDR1 and CDR2 are SQVTM and ANQGSEA. Trimming removed 1 base at V and 1 base at J, with 12 bases between. The CDR3 extends over 15 amino acids. Unique molecular identifiers were attached to individual cDNA molecules during library preparation. TCRdb re-called the RACE reads through MiXCR, storing one row per CDR3 protein. Of 150,000 to 200,000 distinct CDR3 sequences in the sample, 25% to 35% are singletons; the top ten hold about 2%.

The receptor was isolated from a woman between 18 and 30 years old with alopecia areata. Some clones in this sample may be carry-over from other donors' samples. The material was whole blood, obtained in connection with sensitization to the hapten diphenylcyclopropenone (DPC). The rearrangement joins TRBV29-1 to TRBJ2-3, with TRBD2 as a possible D gene (6 bases). CDR3: CSVEGGLARTDTQYF. CDR3 nucleotides: TGCAGCGTTGAAGGGGGACTCGCGCGCACAGATACGCAGTATTTT.